These 27 T cell receptor beta chains share one sample of origin, sequenced in a study of T-cell memory formation after mild COVID-19. MiXCR, run by TCRdb on the 5' RACE reads, gives a single entry per CDR3 protein. Counted here are around 150,000 distinct CDR3 sequences, around a third occurring once; the ten biggest clones make up more than 10%. Sequencing input: PBMCs or a T cell subset sorted from them (not recorded which). These TCRs come from an adult woman who had mild COVID-19 (a few samples of this study predate the infection). Cell type and time point are not known.

This clonotype was picked up a small number of times. The chain is built from TRBV5-6 and TRBJ2-1, with 7 bases fitting TRBD1. The germline CDR1 and CDR2 sequences are SGHDT and YYEEEE. The CDR3 covers 14 residues. V shed 1 base, J shed 7 bases, and the junction held 5 bases outside the gene matches. The CDR3 reads CASSLRGTANEQFF. The CDR3 DNA reads TGTGCCAGCAGCTTGAGAGGGACAGCTAATGAGCAGTTCTTC.

This clonotype was recorded a few times. In DNA form, the CDR3 reads TGTGCCAGCAGCGTCAGCGGGACTAGCAGGTACGAGCAGTACTTC. The encoded protein is CASSVSGTSRYEQYF. The V gene is TRBV9, the J gene TRBJ2-7, with TRBD2 matching over 9 bases. The CDR3 covers 15 residues. Unmatched junction bases numbered 7, after V lost 2 bases and J lost 4 bases. Germline values: CDR1 SGDLS, CDR2 YYNGEE.

The chain joins TRBV6-6 to TRBJ2-5; D not resolved. CDR3 length: 13 residues. Germline V gene lookup returns CDR1 MNHNY and CDR2 SVGAGI (reference sequence). Trimming left V 6 bases short and J 5 bases short, with 13 bases between. CDR3 bases: TGTGCCAGCAGATACATAGGGTCGGAGACCCAGTACTTC. It specifies CASRYIGSETQYF.

There are a few counts of this clonotype. This chain joins TRBV12-3 or TRBV12-4 and TRBJ2-5; perhaps TRBD2 as D (5 bases). Trimming removed 8 bases at V and 5 bases at J, with 15 bases between. The CDR3 has 13 amino acids. CDR3 sequence: CASSPGRRETQYF. In nucleotides, the CDR3 is TGTGCCAGCTCACCGGGAAGAAGGGAGACCCAGTACTTC.

This sequence joins TRBV6-2 or TRBV6-3 and TRBJ2-5; TRBD1 might be the D (6 bases). The CDR3 extends over 15 amino acids. CDR1 MNHEY and CDR2 SVGEGT come from the germline V gene. V lost 2 bases and J lost 7, with 17 bases in between. CDR3 bases: TGTGCCAGCAGTTACCCTCCCTACAGGGCAGGGACCCAGTACTTC. It translates to CASSYPPYRAGTQYF.

The V call is TRBV20-1, the J call TRBJ2-2; D is ambiguous. Germline assignment: CDR1 DFQATT and CDR2 SNEGSKA (reference sequence). This CDR3 has 15 amino acids. V was pared by 2 bases and J by 0 bases, with 10 bases between. The CDR3 DNA follows: TGCAGTGCTAGACGCAAGGTCGCGAACACCGGGGAGCTGTTTTTT. Its translation: CSARRKVANTGELFF.

This clonotype was detected only a few times. The CDR3 loop reads CASSLAGQGSTDTQYF. CDR3 nucleotide sequence: TGCGCCAGCAGCTTGGCCGGACAGGGGAGTACAGATACGCAGTATTTT. This chain joins TRBV5-1 and TRBJ2-3; 9 nucleotides agree with TRBD1. Looked up from germline, CDR1 is SGHRS and CDR2 is YFSETQ. J was trimmed by 3 bases and V by 0 bases; bases with no gene match: 5. The CDR3 is 16 amino acids.

Only one count was recorded for this clonotype. V usage is TRBV12-3 or TRBV12-4 and J usage is TRBJ1-1; D is uncertain. The V end lost 2 bases, the J end lost 5 bases, and 15 bases lay between the germline ends. This CDR3 region has 15 residues. The CDR3: CASSLPAHGVTEAFF. The CDR3 DNA is TGTGCCAGCAGTTTACCGGCCCATGGCGTGACTGAAGCTTTCTTT.

This clonotype was counted only a few times. The chain carries TRBV7-8 and TRBJ2-7; 10 nucleotides line up with TRBD2. Trimming took 5 bases from V and 5 from J; bases not matched to a gene: 9. This CDR3 has 15 amino acids. CDR1 SGHVS and CDR2 FQNEAQ come from the germline V gene. CDR3 sequence reads: CASSIPGLAPDEQYF. For the CDR3, the DNA is TGTGCCAGCAGCATCCCGGGACTAGCGCCAGACGAGCAGTACTTC.

This clonotype was recorded a few times. The gene calls are TRBV20-1 and TRBJ2-7; 7 positions match TRBD2. J gave up 7 bases and V 6 bases, and 15 bases lay outside the gene matches. Germline V gene sequence: CDR1 DFQATT, CDR2 SNEGSKA (reference sequence). The CDR3 consists of 14 residues. The CDR3 nucleotides read TGCAGTGCCAATGACGGGGGACCCGGGAGGGAGCAGTACTTC. Its translation: CSANDGGPGREQYF.

The gene calls are TRBV9 and TRBJ2-6; D is undetermined. The CDR3 is 15 amino acids. Germline V lookup: CDR1 SGDLS, CDR2 YYNGEE. V lost 0 bases and J 2 bases, leaving 6 bases between the germline ends. CDR3 nucleotide sequence: TGTGCCAGCAGCGTAGTGAGCACTGGGGCCAACGTCCTGACTTTC. Its translation: CASSVVSTGANVLTF.

The gene calls are TRBV4-3 and TRBJ2-3; TRBD2 agrees at 8 bases. V shed 2 bases and J 5 bases; nucleotides not matched to a gene: 9. The CDR3 extends over 16 amino acids. Germline CDR1 LGHNA, CDR2 YSLEER. Written as DNA, the CDR3 is TGCGCCAGCAGCCAATCCCCGGGACTAGGTGGAGATACGCAGTATTTT. It codes for CASSQSPGLGGDTQYF.

This clonotype was recorded once. The chain combines TRBV5-5 with TRBJ2-5, with D perhaps TRBD1 or TRBD2 (6 bases each). The CDR3 has 16 residues. Trimming removed 0 bases at V and 4 bases at J, with 16 bases between. Germline values: CDR1 SGHKS, CDR2 YYEKEE (reference sequence). The CDR3 is CASSLVSGGMGETQYF. CDR3 in DNA: TGTGCCAGCAGCTTGGTGTCCGGGGGCATGGGAGAGACCCAGTACTTC.

This clonotype was counted a few times. Here the CDR3 reads CASSTPGRMNTEAFF. The CDR3 nucleotides are TGTGCCAGCAGTACCCCGGGGAGGATGAACACTGAAGCTTTCTTT. V is TRBV6-2 or TRBV6-3 and J is TRBJ1-1; D gene uncertain. CDR1 and CDR2 from the germline V gene are MNHEY and SVGEGT. CDR3 length: 15 amino acids. V shed 5 bases and J shed 0 bases, with 13 bases lying between them.

The V gene is TRBV24-1, the J gene TRBJ2-5; perhaps TRBD2 as D (6 bases). V was trimmed by 5 bases and J by 5 bases, leaving 20 bases between them. Germline CDR1 is KGHDR and CDR2 is SFDVKD. The CDR3 has 16 residues. The CDR3 loop reads CATSGTYEEGRETQYF. The CDR3 nucleotides read TGTGCCACCAGTGGGACCTATGAGGAGGGCCGGGAGACCCAGTACTTC.

The sample holds a few counts of this clonotype. The V and J genes are TRBV12-3 or TRBV12-4 and TRBJ1-3; no reliable D call. The CDR3 sequence is 15 residues long. Between the trimmed V and J ends, which lost 1 base and 4 bases, there was a span of 11 bases. The CDR3 DNA sequence: TGTGCCAGCAGTTTAGAGGCCAGGTCGGGAAACACCATATATTTT. Its translation: CASSLEARSGNTIYF.

The chain joins TRBV4-2 to TRBJ1-2, with D perhaps TRBD1 (6 bases). V was trimmed by 4 bases and J by 5 bases, leaving 14 bases between them. The CDR3 totals 14 residues. CDR1 is LGHNA, CDR2 YNFKEQ, per germline. The CDR3 sequence is CASSRGRTVYGYTF. CDR3 nucleotides: TGTGCCAGCAGCCGAGGTCGGACAGTATATGGCTACACCTTC.

The chain employs TRBV3-1 and TRBJ1-6; D ambiguous. Trimming took 5 bases from V and 10 from J, leaving 9 bases between them. Germline CDR1 LGHDT, CDR2 YNNKEL (reference sequence). CDR3 size: 12 residues. The CDR3 sequence is CASSKYSSPLHF. The CDR3 coding sequence is TGTGCCAGCAGCAAATACAGCTCACCCCTCCACTTT.

The rearrangement joins TRBV7-9 to TRBJ2-6; D ambiguous. This CDR3 comprises 14 residues. Between the trimmed V and J ends, which lost 5 bases and 2 bases, there was a span of 7 bases. CDR1 SEHNR and CDR2 FQNEAQ come from the germline V gene (reference sequence). CDR3 sequence reads: CASSPSTGANVLTF. CDR3 bases: TGTGCCAGCAGCCCTTCGACTGGGGCCAACGTCCTGACTTTC.

The V and J genes are TRBV11-3 and TRBJ2-3; no definite D call. The germline CDR1 and CDR2 sequences are SGHNT and YENEEA. V was pared by 3 bases and J by 0 bases, with 4 bases between. This CDR3 has 13 residues. CDR3 nucleotides: TGTGCCAGCAGCTTCAAAAGCACAGATACGCAGTATTTT. Translated, it gives CASSFKSTDTQYF.

The rearrangement uses TRBV7-2 and TRBJ1-1; D perhaps matches TRBD1 (5 bases). The CDR3 totals 14 residues. V dropped 0 bases and J dropped 10 bases, with 15 bases sitting between them. Germline values: CDR1 SGHTA, CDR2 FQGNSA. The CDR3 DNA follows: TGTGCCAGCAGCTTAGCGCCCGGCAGGGTGGGAGCTTTCTTT. Translating it yields CASSLAPGRVGAFF.

This clonotype was counted only a few times. The chain couples TRBV20-1 to TRBJ1-6, with D perhaps TRBD1 (5 bases). Germline V gene sequence: CDR1 DFQATT, CDR2 SNEGSKA (reference sequence). V lost 2 bases and J lost 3, with 14 bases in between. This CDR3 region has 16 residues. The CDR3 region is CSARQGRSIYNSPLHF. In DNA form, the CDR3 reads TGCAGTGCTAGACAGGGCCGGAGCATCTATAATTCACCCCTCCACTTT.

This clonotype was seen only a few times. The gene calls are TRBV7-9 and TRBJ2-7; 7 bases map to TRBD1. J lost 5 bases, V lost 3 bases, and 10 bases had no gene match. Germline V gene sequence: CDR1 SEHNR, CDR2 FQNEAQ (reference sequence). The CDR3 covers 15 residues. CDR3 bases: TGTGCCAGCAGCTTTGACAGGGTGATCGCTGACGAGCAGTACTTC. It specifies CASSFDRVIADEQYF.

The V gene is TRBV4-3, the J gene TRBJ2-1, with D hard to call. The CDR3 runs to 15 residues. Trimming stripped 0 bases from V and 0 bases from J, with 6 bases between. Germline CDR1 is LGHNA and CDR2 is YSLEER. This CDR3 reads CASSQELSSYNEQFF. The CDR3 DNA reads TGCGCCAGCAGCCAAGAACTTAGCTCCTACAATGAGCAGTTCTTC.

The V and J genes are TRBV7-9 and TRBJ1-4, with a tentative D call TRBD1 (6 bases). V was shortened by 5 bases and J by 8 bases, with 15 bases between the two germline ends. CDR1 is SEHNR, CDR2 FQNEAQ, per germline (reference sequence). This CDR3 has 14 amino acids. CDR3 amino acids: CASSPTGDWEKLFF. The DNA for the CDR3 is TGTGCCAGCAGCCCGACAGGTGATTGGGAAAAACTGTTTTTT. Filled out from reference TRBV7-9 and TRBJ1-4, the complete variable domain reads DTGVSQNPRHKITKRGQNVTFRCDPISEHNRLYWYRQTLGQGPEFLTYFQNEAQLEKSRLLSDRFSAERPKGSFSTLEIQRTEQGDSAMYLCASSPTGDWEKLFFGSGTQLSVL.

The chain recombines TRBV4-3 with TRBJ2-7; D is ambiguous. The CDR3 covers 15 residues. V was cut by 0 bases and J by 2 bases, with 11 bases left in between. Per the germline V gene, CDR1 is LGHNA and CDR2 is YSLEER. The CDR3 DNA reads TGCGCCAGCAGCCAAGATCTTTCCGAGACCTACGAGCAGTACTTC. Protein product: CASSQDLSETYEQYF.

CDR3 in amino acids: CASSITQWGGNTIYF. CDR3 nucleotides: TGTGCCAGCAGTATAACCCAGTGGGGCGGAAACACCATATATTTT. The chain employs TRBV12-3 or TRBV12-4 and TRBJ1-3, with a possible D match to TRBD1 (5 bases). V lost 5 bases to trimming and J lost 4 bases, with 15 bases between them. The CDR3 is made up of 15 amino acids.